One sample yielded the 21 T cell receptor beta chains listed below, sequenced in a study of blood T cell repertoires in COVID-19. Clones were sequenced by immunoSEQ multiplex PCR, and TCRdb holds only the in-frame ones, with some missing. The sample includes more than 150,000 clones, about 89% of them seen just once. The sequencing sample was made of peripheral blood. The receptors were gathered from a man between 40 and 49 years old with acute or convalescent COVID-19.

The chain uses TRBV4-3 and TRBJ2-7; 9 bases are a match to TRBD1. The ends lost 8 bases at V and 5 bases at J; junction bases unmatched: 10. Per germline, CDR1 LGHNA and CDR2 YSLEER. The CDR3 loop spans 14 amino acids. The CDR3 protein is CASATGTGSHEQYF. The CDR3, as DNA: TGCGCCAGCGCCACCGGGACAGGGTCGCACGAGCAGTACTTC.

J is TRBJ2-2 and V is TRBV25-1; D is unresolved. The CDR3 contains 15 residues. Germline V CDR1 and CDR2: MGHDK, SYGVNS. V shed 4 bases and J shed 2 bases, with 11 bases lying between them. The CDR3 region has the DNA TGTGCCAGCAGTGTGGAACTGACAAACACCGGGGAGCTGTTTTTT. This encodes CASSVELTNTGELFF.

This chain's CDR3 is CASRAGISGNTIYF. CDR3 DNA sequence: TGTGCCAGCAGGGCAGGGATCTCTGGAAACACCATATATTTT. This chain links TRBV2 with TRBJ1-3, with a tentative D call TRBD1 (5 bases). Germline CDR1 and CDR2: SNHLY and FYNNEI. V lost 6 bases and J lost 0, with 9 bases in between. This CDR3 has 14 residues.

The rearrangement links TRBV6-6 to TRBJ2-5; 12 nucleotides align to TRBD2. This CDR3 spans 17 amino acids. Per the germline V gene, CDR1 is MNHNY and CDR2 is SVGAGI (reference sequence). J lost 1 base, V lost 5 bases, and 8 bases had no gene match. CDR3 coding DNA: TGTGCCAGCAGTCCCCGGACTAGCGGGGCACTCCAAGAGACCCAGTACTTC. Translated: CASSPRTSGALQETQYF.

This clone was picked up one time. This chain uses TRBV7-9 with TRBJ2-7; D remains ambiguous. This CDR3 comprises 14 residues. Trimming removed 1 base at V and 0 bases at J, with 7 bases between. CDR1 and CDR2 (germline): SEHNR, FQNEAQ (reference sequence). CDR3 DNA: TGTGCCAGCAGCTTAGATCCAGGCTCCTACGAGCAGTACTTC. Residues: CASSLDPGSYEQYF.

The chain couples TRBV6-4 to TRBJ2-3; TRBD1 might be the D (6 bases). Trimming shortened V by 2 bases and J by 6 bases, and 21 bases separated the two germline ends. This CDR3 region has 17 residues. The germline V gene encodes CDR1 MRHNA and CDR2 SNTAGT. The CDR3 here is CASSDPHWTEHGDTQYF. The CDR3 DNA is TGTGCCAGCAGTGACCCCCATTGGACAGAGCACGGGGATACGCAGTATTTT.

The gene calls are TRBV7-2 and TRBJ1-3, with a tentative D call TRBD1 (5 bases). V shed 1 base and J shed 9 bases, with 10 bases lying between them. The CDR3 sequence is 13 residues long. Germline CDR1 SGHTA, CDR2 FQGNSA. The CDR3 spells CASSLVGGGTIYF. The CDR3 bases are TGTGCCAGCAGCTTAGTGGGGGGGGGCACCATATATTTT. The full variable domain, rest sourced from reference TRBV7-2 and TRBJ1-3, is GAGVSQSPSNKVTEKGKDVELRCDPISGHTALYWYRQSLGQGLEFLIYFQGNSAPDKSGLPSDRFSAERTGGSVSTLTIQRTQQEDSAVYLCASSLVGGGTIYFGEGSWLTVV.

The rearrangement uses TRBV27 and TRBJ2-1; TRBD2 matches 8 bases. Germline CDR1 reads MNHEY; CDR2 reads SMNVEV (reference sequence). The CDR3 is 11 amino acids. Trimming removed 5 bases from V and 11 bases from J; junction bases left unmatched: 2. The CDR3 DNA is TGTGCCAGCAGTCCGGGGGGGAAGCAGTTCTTC. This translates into CASSPGGKQFF.

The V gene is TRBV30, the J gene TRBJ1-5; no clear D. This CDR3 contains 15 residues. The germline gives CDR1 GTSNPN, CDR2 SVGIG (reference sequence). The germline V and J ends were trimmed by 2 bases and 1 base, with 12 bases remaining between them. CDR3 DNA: TGTGCCTGGAGTCTAGGTGAGCGGAGCAATCAGCCCCAGCATTTT. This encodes CAWSLGERSNQPQHF. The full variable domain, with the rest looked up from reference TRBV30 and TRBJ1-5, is SQTIHQWPATLVQPVGSPLSLECTVEGTSNPNLYWYRQAAGRGLQLLFYSVGIGQISSEVPQNLSASRPQDRQFILSSKKLLLSDSGFYLCAWSLGERSNQPQHFGDGTRLSIL.

This CDR3 reads CASSRGLSTDTQYF. In DNA form, the CDR3 reads TGTGCCAGCAGCAGGGGGTTGAGCACAGATACGCAGTATTTT. The chain carries TRBV2 and TRBJ2-3, with 7 bases identical to TRBD1. The CDR3 length is 14 residues. Germline values: CDR1 SNHLY, CDR2 FYNNEI. V was pared by 6 bases and J by 0 bases, with 3 bases of the junction left unmatched.

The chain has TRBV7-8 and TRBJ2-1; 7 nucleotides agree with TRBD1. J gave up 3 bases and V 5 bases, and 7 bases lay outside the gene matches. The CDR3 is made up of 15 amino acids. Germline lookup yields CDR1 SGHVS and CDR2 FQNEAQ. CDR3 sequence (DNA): TGTGCCAGCAGCCCCCGGACAGGTATCTACAATGAGCAGTTCTTC. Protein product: CASSPRTGIYNEQFF. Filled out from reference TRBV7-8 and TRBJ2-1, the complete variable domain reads GAGVSQSPRYKVAKRGQDVALRCDPISGHVSLFWYQQALGQGPEFLTYFQNEAQLDKSGLPSDRFFAERPEGSVSTLKIQRTQQEDSAVYLCASSPRTGIYNEQFFGPGTRLTVL.

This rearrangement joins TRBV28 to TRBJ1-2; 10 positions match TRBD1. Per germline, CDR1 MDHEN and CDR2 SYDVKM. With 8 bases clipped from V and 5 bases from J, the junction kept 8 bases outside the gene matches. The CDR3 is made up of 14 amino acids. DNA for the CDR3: TGTGCCAGCTGGACAGGGGGTATTGGGTATGGCTACACCTTC. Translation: CASWTGGIGYGYTF.

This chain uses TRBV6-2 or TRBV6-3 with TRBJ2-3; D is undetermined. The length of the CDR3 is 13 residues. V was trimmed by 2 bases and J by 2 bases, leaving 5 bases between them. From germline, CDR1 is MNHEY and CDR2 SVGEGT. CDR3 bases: TGTGCCAGCAGTTACCAGGTCACAGATACGCAGTATTTT. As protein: CASSYQVTDTQYF.

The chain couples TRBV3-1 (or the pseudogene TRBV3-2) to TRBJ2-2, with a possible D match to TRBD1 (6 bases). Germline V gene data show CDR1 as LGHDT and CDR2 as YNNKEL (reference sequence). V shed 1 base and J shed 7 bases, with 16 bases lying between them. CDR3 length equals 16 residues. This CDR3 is CASSQGFEQGVGELFF. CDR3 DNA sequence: TGTGCCAGCAGCCAAGGTTTTGAACAGGGAGTCGGGGAGCTGTTTTTT.

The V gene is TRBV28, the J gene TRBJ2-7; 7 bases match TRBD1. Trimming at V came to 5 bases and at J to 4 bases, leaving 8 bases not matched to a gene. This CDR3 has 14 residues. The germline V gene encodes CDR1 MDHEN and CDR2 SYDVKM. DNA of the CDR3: TGTGCCAGCAGTAGCCCGGGGACAGCTTACGAGCAGTACTTC. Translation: CASSSPGTAYEQYF.

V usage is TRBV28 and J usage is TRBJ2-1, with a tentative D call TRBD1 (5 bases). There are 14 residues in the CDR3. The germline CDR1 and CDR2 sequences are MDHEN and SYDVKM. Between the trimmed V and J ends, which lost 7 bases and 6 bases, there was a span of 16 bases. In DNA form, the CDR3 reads TGTGCCAGCAACAAGGGGTTGGATGGCAATGAGCAGTTCTTC. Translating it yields CASNKGLDGNEQFF.

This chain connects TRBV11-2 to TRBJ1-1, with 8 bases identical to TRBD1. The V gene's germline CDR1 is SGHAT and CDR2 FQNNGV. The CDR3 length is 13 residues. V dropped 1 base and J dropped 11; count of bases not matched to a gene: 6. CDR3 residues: CASSLGQGNRAFF. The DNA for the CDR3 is TGTGCCAGCAGCTTAGGACAGGGGAATCGCGCTTTCTTT.

The chain's CDR3 is CASREFPGLAVVTQYF. The CDR3 coding sequence is TGTGCCAGCAGGGAATTCCCGGGACTAGCGGTGGTGACCCAGTACTTC. The chain joins TRBV2 to TRBJ2-5, with 11 bases identical to TRBD2. From germline, CDR1 is SNHLY and CDR2 FYNNEI. This CDR3 region has 16 residues. With V trimmed by 6 bases and J by 7 bases, 13 bases remained unmatched.

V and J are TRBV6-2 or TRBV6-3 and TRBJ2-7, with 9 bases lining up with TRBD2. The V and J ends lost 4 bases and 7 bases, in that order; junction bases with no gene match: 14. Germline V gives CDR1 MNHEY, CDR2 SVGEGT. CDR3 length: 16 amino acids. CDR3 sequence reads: CASSLDQTGLAVEQYF. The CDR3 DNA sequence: TGTGCCAGCAGTTTAGACCAAACGGGACTAGCTGTTGAGCAGTACTTC.

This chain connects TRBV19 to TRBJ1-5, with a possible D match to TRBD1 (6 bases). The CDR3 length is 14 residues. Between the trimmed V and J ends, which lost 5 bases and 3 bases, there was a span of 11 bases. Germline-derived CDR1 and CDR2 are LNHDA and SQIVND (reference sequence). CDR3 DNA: TGTGCCAGTAGTTTGGACAGATACAATCAGCCCCAGCATTTT. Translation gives CASSLDRYNQPQHF.

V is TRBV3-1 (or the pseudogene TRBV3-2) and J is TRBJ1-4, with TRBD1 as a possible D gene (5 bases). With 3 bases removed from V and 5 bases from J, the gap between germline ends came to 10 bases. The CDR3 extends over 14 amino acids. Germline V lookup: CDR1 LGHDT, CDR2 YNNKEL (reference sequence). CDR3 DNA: TGTGCCAGCAGCCACGTCGGGGGGAATGAAAAACTGTTTTTT. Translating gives CASSHVGGNEKLFF.